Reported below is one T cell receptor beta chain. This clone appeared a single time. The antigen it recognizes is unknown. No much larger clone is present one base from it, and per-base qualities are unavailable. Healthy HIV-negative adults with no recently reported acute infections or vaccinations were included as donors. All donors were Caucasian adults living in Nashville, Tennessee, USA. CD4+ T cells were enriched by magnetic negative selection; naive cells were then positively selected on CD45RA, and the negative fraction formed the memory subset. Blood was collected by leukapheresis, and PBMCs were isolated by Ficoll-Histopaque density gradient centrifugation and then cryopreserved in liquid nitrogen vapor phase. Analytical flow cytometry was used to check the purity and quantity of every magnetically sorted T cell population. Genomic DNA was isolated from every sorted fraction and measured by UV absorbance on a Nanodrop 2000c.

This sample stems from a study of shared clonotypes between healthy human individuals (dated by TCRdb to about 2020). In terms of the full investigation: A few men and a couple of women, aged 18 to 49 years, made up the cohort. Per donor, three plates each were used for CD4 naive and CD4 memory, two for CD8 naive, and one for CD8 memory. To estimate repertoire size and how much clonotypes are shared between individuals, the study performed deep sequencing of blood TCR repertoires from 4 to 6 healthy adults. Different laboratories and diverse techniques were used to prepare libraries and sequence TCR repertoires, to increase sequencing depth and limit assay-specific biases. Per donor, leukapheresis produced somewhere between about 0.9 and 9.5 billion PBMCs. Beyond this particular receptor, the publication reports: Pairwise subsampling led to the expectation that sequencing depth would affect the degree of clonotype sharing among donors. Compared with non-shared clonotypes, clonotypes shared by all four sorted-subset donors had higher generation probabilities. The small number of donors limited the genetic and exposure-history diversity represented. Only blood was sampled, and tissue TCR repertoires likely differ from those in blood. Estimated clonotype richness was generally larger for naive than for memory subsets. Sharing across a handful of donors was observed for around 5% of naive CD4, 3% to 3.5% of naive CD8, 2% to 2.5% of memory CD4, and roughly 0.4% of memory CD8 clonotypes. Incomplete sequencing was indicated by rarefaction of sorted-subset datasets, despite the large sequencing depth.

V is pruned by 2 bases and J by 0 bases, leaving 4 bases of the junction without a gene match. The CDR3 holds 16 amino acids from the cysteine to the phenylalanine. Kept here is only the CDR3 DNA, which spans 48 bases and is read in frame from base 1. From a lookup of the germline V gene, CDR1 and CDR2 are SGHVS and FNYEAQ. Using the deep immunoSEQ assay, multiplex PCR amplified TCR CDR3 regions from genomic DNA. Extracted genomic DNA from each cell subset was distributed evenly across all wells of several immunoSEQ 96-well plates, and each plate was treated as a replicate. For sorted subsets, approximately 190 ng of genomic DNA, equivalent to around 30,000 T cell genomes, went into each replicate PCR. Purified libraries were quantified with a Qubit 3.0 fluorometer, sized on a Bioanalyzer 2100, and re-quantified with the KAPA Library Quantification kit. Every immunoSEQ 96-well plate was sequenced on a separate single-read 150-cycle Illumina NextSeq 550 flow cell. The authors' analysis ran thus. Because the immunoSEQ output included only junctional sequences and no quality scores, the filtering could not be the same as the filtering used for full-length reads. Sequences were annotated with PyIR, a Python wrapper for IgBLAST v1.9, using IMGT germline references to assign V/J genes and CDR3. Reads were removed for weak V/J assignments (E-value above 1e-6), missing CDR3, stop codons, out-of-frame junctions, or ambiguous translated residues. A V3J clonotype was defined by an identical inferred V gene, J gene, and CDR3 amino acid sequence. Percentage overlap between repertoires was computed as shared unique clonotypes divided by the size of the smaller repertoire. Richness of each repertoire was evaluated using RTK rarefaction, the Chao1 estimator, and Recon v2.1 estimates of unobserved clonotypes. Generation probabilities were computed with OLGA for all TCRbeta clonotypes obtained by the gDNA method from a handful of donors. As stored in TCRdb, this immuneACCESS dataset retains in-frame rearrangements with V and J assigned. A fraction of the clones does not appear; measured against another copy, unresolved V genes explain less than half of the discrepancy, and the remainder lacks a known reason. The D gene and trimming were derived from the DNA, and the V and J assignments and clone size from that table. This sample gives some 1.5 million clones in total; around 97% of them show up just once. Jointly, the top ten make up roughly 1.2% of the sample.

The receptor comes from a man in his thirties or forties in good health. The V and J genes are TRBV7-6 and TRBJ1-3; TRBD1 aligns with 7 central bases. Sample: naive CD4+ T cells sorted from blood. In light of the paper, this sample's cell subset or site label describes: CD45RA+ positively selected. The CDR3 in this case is CASSLKAGGSGNTIYF. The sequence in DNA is TGTGCCAGCAGCTTAAAGGCAGGGGGCTCTGGAAACACCATATATTTT.